Here is one T cell receptor beta chain with its context. What it recognizes is unknown. Germline V gene sequence: CDR1 SGHVS, CDR2 FQNEAQ. V lost 5 bases and J lost 1, with 17 bases in between. The CDR3 runs to 16 residues. The entry originates in a study of post-analysis software for immune sequencing data. Study as a whole: Included among the disease courses, which were recorded for the cohort, were relapsing-remitting, secondary progressive and progressive-relapsing multiple sclerosis.

Study-level results: Compared with controls, patients had more of five TRBV segments, including TRBV5-6, TRBV5-1 and TRBV20-1. When the samples were clustered directly with F measure, those that had been prepared in the same batch showed strong co-clustering.

Built from TCR beta cDNA, the libraries had unique molecular identifiers in them. Input amounts of roughly 0.9 to 10 million T cells were used. These gave about 500,000 cDNA molecules, so each molecule approximated one T cell. TCRdb independently ran MiXCR on the PCR reads; one entry per CDR3 protein. The table includes some 690,000 distinct CDR3 sequences, around 27% detected once. Sequencing was done on a sample of blood. The V call is TRBV7-8, the J call TRBJ2-5; maybe TRBD1 (6 bases). This clonotype originated in a girl aged 5-17 years with multiple sclerosis. CDR3: CASSTRDDRRQETQYF. DNA of the CDR3: TGTGCCAGCAGCACCCGAGACGACAGGCGCCAAGAGACCCAGTACTTC.